The next 21 T cell receptor beta chains were all read from a single sample in a study of T cell changes during pregnancy in multiple sclerosis. The repertoire was sequenced with immunoSEQ multiplex PCR; TCRdb's copy has only in-frame clones and lacks some. The sample comprises roughly 100,000 clones, about 90% of which are singletons, and 0.8% to 1% rests with the top ten. The sample was peripheral blood, taken after pregnancy. Receptor source: a female donor with multiple sclerosis, enrolled in a pregnancy study.

The rearrangement uses TRBV14 and TRBJ2-5; the D gene is possibly TRBD1 (6 bases). V lost 3 bases and J lost 13, with 15 bases in between. The CDR3 consists of 12 residues. Germline V gene sequence: CDR1 SGHDN, CDR2 FVKESK. The CDR3 protein is CASSQVRDMPYF. In nucleotides, the CDR3 is TGTGCCAGCAGCCAGGTCCGGGACATGCCGTACTTC.

J is TRBJ1-1 and V is TRBV25-1; D possibly corresponds to TRBD1 (5 bases). V was pared by 8 bases and J by 3 bases, with 16 bases between. The CDR3 totals 14 residues. Germline V gives CDR1 MGHDK, CDR2 SYGVNS. CDR3 amino acids: CASRQINGDTEAFF. The CDR3 DNA reads TGTGCCAGCCGACAGATAAACGGAGACACTGAAGCTTTCTTT.

The CDR3 spells CASSPGQSGNTIYF. The CDR3 region has the DNA TGTGCCAGCAGCCCCGGACAGTCTGGAAACACCATATATTTT. V usage is TRBV7-6 and J usage is TRBJ1-3, with D maybe TRBD1 (6 bases). CDR3 length equals 14 residues. Per germline, CDR1 SGHVS and CDR2 FNYEAQ. Trimming pared 5 bases from V and 1 base from J, leaving 9 bases between. Together with reference TRBV7-6 and TRBJ1-3, the CDR3 gives the full variable domain: GAGVSQSPRYKVTKRGQDVALRCDPISGHVSLYWYRQALGQGPEFLTYFNYEAQQDKSGLPNDRFSAERPEGSISTLTIQRTEQRDSAMYRCASSPGQSGNTIYFGEGSWLTVV.

The CDR3 DNA reads as TGTGCCTGGAGAAAGAATCGACAGTTGAATTCACCCCTCCACTTT. Amino acids: CAWRKNRQLNSPLHF. V gene TRBV30 combines with J gene TRBJ1-6, with D possibly TRBD1 on 5 matching bases. The germline V and J ends were trimmed by 3 bases and 7 bases, with 16 bases remaining between them. The CDR3 has 15 residues. Germline values: CDR1 GTSNPN, CDR2 SVGIG (reference sequence).

The chain recombines TRBV19 with TRBJ2-7, with 9 bases identical to TRBD1. This CDR3 is 15 amino acids long. Germline V lookup: CDR1 LNHDA, CDR2 SQIVND (reference sequence). V trimming: 3 bases; J trimming: 3 bases; junction bases outside the gene matches: 6. In DNA, the CDR3 is TGTGCCAGTAGTATTAAGGAGACAGGGGGCTACGAGCAGTACTTC. Translation: CASSIKETGGYEQYF.

J is TRBJ2-5 and V is TRBV27; TRBD2 agrees at 10 bases. CDR3 length equals 15 residues. J gave up 2 bases and V 8 bases, and 8 bases lay outside the gene matches. Looked up from germline, CDR1 is MNHEY and CDR2 is SMNVEV (reference sequence). DNA of the CDR3: TGTGCCAGCCGAAAAGGACTAGCGGTTCAAGAGACCCAGTACTTC. This translates into CASRKGLAVQETQYF.

The rearrangement joins TRBV5-4 to TRBJ2-1, with TRBD2 matching 13 bases. Looked up from germline, CDR1 is SGHNT and CDR2 is YYREEE (reference sequence). With V trimmed by 4 bases and J by 3 bases, 7 bases remained unmatched. There are 17 residues in the CDR3. The CDR3 sequence: CASSRTSGGNDYNEQFF. CDR3 sequence (DNA): TGTGCCAGCAGCCGGACTAGCGGGGGAAATGACTACAATGAGCAGTTCTTC. Full variable domain (rest looked up from reference TRBV5-4 and TRBJ2-1): ETGVTQSPTHLIKTRGQQVTLRCSSQSGHNTVSWYQQALGQGPQFIFQYYREEENGRGNFPPRFSGLQFPNYSSELNVNALELDDSALYLCASSRTSGGNDYNEQFFGPGTRLTVL.

The V call is TRBV28, the J call TRBJ2-3; 7 bases map to TRBD2. Unmatched junction bases numbered 7, after V lost 6 bases and J lost 1 base. The germline V gene encodes CDR1 MDHEN and CDR2 SYDVKM. The CDR3 runs to 15 residues. The CDR3, as DNA: TGTGCCAGCAGCTTGGGGACTACCCGCACAGATACGCAGTATTTT. Protein product: CASSLGTTRTDTQYF.

The genes are TRBV7-6 and TRBJ2-7; D might be TRBD1 (5 bases). V dropped 5 bases and J dropped 3 bases, with 11 bases sitting between them. Germline V gene lookup returns CDR1 SGHVS and CDR2 FNYEAQ. The CDR3 totals 13 residues. Here the CDR3 reads CASSPPGFYEQYF. DNA of the CDR3: TGTGCCAGCAGCCCCCCAGGGTTCTACGAGCAGTACTTC.

This clone has more than one count but fewer than ten. This sequence joins TRBV10-3 and TRBJ2-3; 16 positions agree with TRBD2. Looked up from germline, CDR1 is ENHRY and CDR2 is SYGVKD. This CDR3 spans 17 amino acids. Trimming at V came to 3 bases and at J to 2 bases, leaving 2 bases not matched to a gene. CDR3 DNA sequence: TGTGCCATCAGTGATGGGACTAGCGGGGGGGTCACAGATACGCAGTATTTT. It codes for CAISDGTSGGVTDTQYF.

The CDR3 reads CASSPGTGGVLTEAFF. The CDR3, as DNA: TGTGCCAGCTCACCTGGGACAGGGGGCGTACTCACTGAAGCTTTCTTT. The chain has TRBV18 and TRBJ1-1; TRBD1 matches 12 bases. The CDR3 consists of 16 residues. The germline V gene has CDR1 KGHSH and CDR2 LQKENI. V was clipped by 3 bases and J by 4 bases; unmatched bases: 6.

This chain uses TRBV5-8 with TRBJ2-7, with TRBD2 matching over 10 bases. With 3 bases clipped from V and 5 bases from J, the junction kept 8 bases outside the gene matches. This CDR3 has 15 amino acids. Germline V gene lookup returns CDR1 SGHTS and CDR2 YDEGEE. The CDR3 sequence is CASSWGLARDNEQYF. In DNA, the CDR3 is TGTGCCAGCAGCTGGGGACTAGCGAGAGACAACGAGCAGTACTTC. The variable domain in full, with the rest retrieved from reference TRBV5-8 and TRBJ2-7, is EAGVTQSPTHLIKTRGQQATLRCSPISGHTSVYWYQQALGLGLQFLLWYDEGEERNRGNFPPRFSGRQFPNYSSELNVNALELEDSALYLCASSWGLARDNEQYFGPGTRLTVT.

This chain joins TRBV28 and TRBJ2-5; TRBD1 agrees at 9 bases. The CDR3 has 18 amino acids. Trimming took 4 bases from V and 2 from J; bases not matched to a gene: 14. Per germline, CDR1 MDHEN and CDR2 SYDVKM. Written as DNA, the CDR3 is TGTGCCAGCAGTTGGGAGTTCGGGGACAGGGAGAATCAAGAGACCCAGTACTTC. Translating gives CASSWEFGDRENQETQYF.

This clone came up once. The V call is TRBV5-1, the J call TRBJ2-3; the match to TRBD2 covers 9 bases. The ends lost 4 bases at V and 0 bases at J; junction bases unmatched: 9. Germline V gives CDR1 SGHRS, CDR2 YFSETQ. The CDR3 runs to 17 residues. CDR3 bases: TGCGCCAGCAGCCGCCGACCAAGCGGGGGGAGCACAGATACGCAGTATTTT. This translates into CASSRRPSGGSTDTQYF.

This sequence joins TRBV6-1 and TRBJ2-7; TRBD1 matches 8 bases. Germline CDR1 is MNHNS and CDR2 is SASEGT. CDR3 length equals 15 residues. V lost 7 bases to trimming and J lost 5 bases; unmatched junction nucleotides: 13. The CDR3 bases are TGTGCCAGCACCCGACGGGGACAGGCCTTCCACGAGCAGTACTTC. As protein: CASTRRGQAFHEQYF.

The chain employs TRBV5-1 and TRBJ2-1, with D possibly TRBD2 on 5 matching bases. This CDR3 comprises 17 residues. V lost 4 bases, J lost 0 bases, and 17 bases lay in between. Per the germline V gene, CDR1 is SGHRS and CDR2 is YFSETQ. The CDR3 DNA reads TGCGCCAGCAGCGTCGGGATAGGTTCAAGCTCCTACAATGAGCAGTTCTTC. This codes for CASSVGIGSSSYNEQFF. Supplemented by reference TRBV5-1 and TRBJ2-1, the full variable domain reads KAGVTQTPRYLIKTRGQQVTLSCSPISGHRSVSWYQQTPGQGLQFLFEYFSETQRNKGNFPGRFSGRQFSNSRSEMNVSTLELGDSALYLCASSVGIGSSSYNEQFFGPGTRLTVL.

The genes are TRBV5-1 and TRBJ2-7, with D perhaps matching TRBD1 (6 bases). The CDR3 runs 13 residues. Per the germline V gene, CDR1 is SGHRS and CDR2 is YFSETQ. Trimming shortened V by 2 bases and J by 3 bases, and 9 bases separated the two germline ends. For the CDR3, the DNA is TGCGCCAGCAGCTTACAGGGATACTACGAGCAGTACTTC. Translating gives CASSLQGYYEQYF.

This CDR3 reads CASSFSGQGANQPQHF. Written as DNA, the CDR3 is TGTGCCAGCAGTTTTTCGGGACAGGGGGCAAATCAGCCCCAGCATTTT. The chain has TRBV28 and TRBJ1-5, with 12 bases that match TRBD1. Trimming took 3 bases from V and 4 from J; bases not matched to a gene: 4. Germline loops: CDR1 MDHEN, CDR2 SYDVKM. The CDR3 sequence is 16 residues long.

This chain links TRBV5-1 with TRBJ1-4; TRBD1 matches at 11 bases. J lost 8 bases, V lost 4 bases, and 7 bases had no gene match. Germline CDR1 reads SGHRS; CDR2 reads YFSETQ. The CDR3 is made up of 15 amino acids. CDR3: CASSRTGGLEEKLFF. The CDR3 coding sequence is TGCGCCAGCAGCAGGACAGGGGGCTTAGAGGAAAAACTGTTTTTT.

This chain joins TRBV19 and TRBJ2-5; 7 nucleotides match TRBD1. Germline V gene lookup returns CDR1 LNHDA and CDR2 SQIVND (reference sequence). The CDR3 sequence is 13 residues long. Trimming took 6 bases from V and 1 from J; bases not matched to a gene: 2. The CDR3 bases are TGTGCCAGTAGAGGGGGCCCCCAAGAGACCCAGTACTTC. It specifies CASRGGPQETQYF.

In this sample, this clone turned up once. The gene calls are TRBV7-9 and TRBJ2-3; D might be TRBD2 (7 bases). Trimming took off 0 bases at V and 4 bases at J, with 17 bases between the two ends. Germline V gene sequence: CDR1 SEHNR, CDR2 FQNEAQ (reference sequence). The CDR3 runs 17 residues. CDR3 sequence: CASSLAPVGGAPDTQYF. CDR3 in DNA: TGTGCCAGCAGCTTAGCCCCAGTGGGGGGGGCCCCAGATACGCAGTATTTT.